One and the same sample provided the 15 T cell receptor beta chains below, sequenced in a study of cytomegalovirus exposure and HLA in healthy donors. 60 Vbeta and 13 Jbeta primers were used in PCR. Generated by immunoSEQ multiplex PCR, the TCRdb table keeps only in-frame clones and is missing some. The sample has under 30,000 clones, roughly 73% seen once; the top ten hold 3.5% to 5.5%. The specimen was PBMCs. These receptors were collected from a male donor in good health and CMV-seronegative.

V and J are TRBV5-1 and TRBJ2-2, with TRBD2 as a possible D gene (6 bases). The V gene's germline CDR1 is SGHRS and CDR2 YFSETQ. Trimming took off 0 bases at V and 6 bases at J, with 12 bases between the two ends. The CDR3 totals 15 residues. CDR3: CASSLGTTGAGELFF. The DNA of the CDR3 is TGCGCCAGCAGCTTGGGAACTACGGGGGCCGGGGAGCTGTTTTTT.

DNA of the CDR3: TGTGCCAGCAGTGGGACAGACCTGAACACTGAAGCTTTCTTT. Protein: CASSGTDLNTEAFF. The chain combines TRBV2 with TRBJ1-1, with TRBD1 as a possible D gene (6 bases). Per germline, CDR1 SNHLY and CDR2 FYNNEI. The CDR3 covers 14 residues. V lost 4 bases and J lost 0, with 9 bases in between.

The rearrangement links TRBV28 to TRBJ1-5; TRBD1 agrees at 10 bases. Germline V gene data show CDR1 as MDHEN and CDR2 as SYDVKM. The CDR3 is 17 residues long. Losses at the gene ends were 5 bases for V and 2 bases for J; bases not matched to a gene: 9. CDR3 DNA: TGTGCCAGCAGTCCGCCGGGACAGGGGCCGGGCAATCAGCCCCAGCATTTT. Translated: CASSPPGQGPGNQPQHF.

CDR3 nucleotides: TGTGCCAGCAGCCCCAGGACAGGGATATATGGCTACACCTTC. It specifies CASSPRTGIYGYTF. The chain recombines TRBV11-1 with TRBJ1-2; 8 bases are shared with TRBD1. V trimming: 5 bases; J trimming: 5 bases; junction bases outside the gene matches: 7. The CDR3 totals 14 residues. Germline lookup yields CDR1 SGHAT and CDR2 FQDESV (reference sequence).

CDR3 protein: CASSVEKQGYGYTF. CDR3 in DNA: TGTGCCAGCAGCGTAGAGAAACAGGGTTATGGCTACACCTTC. This rearrangement joins TRBV9 to TRBJ1-2, with D maybe TRBD1 (6 bases). Germline CDR1 and CDR2: SGDLS and YYNGEE. This CDR3 is built from 14 residues. V lost 0 bases and J 5 bases, leaving 11 bases between the germline ends.

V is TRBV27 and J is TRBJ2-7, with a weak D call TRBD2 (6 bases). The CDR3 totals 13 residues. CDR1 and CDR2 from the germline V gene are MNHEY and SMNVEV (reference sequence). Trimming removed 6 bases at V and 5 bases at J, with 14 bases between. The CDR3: CASSLLGGNEQYF. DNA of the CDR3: TGTGCCAGCAGCCTTTTGGGGGGAAACGAGCAGTACTTC.

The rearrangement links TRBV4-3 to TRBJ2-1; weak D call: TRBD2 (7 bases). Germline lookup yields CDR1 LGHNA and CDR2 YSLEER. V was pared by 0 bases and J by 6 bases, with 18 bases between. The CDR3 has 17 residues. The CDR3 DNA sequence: TGCGCCAGCAGCCAAGATGGGGCGGGGGCCCTTGGCAATGAGCAGTTCTTC. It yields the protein CASSQDGAGALGNEQFF.

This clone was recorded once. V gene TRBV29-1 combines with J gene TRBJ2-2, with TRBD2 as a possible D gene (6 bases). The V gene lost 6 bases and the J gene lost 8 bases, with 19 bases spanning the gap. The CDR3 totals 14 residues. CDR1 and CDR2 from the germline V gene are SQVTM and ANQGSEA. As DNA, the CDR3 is TGCAGCGTGCGGGATTCGGTGGGGACGGGGGAGCTGTTTTTT. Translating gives CSVRDSVGTGELFF.

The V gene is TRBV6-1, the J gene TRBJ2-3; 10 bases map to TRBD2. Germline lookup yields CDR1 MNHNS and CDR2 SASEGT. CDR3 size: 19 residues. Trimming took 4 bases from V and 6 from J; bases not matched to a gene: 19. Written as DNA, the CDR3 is TGTGCCAGCAGTGGACAAGGGGGTAGCGGGGGGCTAGTAACGGATACGCAGTATTTT. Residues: CASSGQGGSGGLVTDTQYF.

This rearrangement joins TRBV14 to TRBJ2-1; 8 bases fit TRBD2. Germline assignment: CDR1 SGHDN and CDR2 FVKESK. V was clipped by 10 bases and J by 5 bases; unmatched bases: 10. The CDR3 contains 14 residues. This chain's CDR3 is CATKGKAGDNEQFF. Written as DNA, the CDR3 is TGTGCCACCAAGGGTAAAGCGGGGGACAATGAGCAGTTCTTC.

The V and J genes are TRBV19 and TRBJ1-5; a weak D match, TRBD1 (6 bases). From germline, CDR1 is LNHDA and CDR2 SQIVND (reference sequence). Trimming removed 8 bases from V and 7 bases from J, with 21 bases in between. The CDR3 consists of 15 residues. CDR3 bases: TGTGCCAGTTCAGCGCTGGGGGGGCCCCAACAGCCCCAGCATTTT. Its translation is CASSALGGPQQPQHF.

In nucleotides, the CDR3 is TGCGCCAGCAGCATCCGACAGGGTCTCCCCTCACCCCTCCACTTT. Protein sequence: CASSIRQGLPSPLHF. The chain has TRBV5-1 and TRBJ1-6, with 7 bases fitting TRBD1. Germline trimming cut 4 bases from V and 10 bases from J; bases unmatched to any gene: 11. Germline lookup yields CDR1 SGHRS and CDR2 YFSETQ. There are 15 residues in the CDR3.

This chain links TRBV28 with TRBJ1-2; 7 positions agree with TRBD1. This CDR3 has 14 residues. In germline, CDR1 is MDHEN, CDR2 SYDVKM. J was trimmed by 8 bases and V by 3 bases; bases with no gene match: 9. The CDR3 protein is CASSLATGLTGYTF. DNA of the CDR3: TGTGCCAGCAGTTTGGCGACAGGGCTGACGGGCTACACCTTC.

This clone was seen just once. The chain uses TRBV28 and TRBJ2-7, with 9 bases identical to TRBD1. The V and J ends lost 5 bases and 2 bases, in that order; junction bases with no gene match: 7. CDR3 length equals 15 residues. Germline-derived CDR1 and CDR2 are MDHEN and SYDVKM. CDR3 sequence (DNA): TGTGCCAGCAGTGCCCCGGGACAGGGCGCCTACGAGCAGTACTTC. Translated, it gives CASSAPGQGAYEQYF.

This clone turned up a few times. This CDR3 is CASSLQTRTRPRKYEQYF. CDR3 nucleotides: TGTGCCAGCAGTTTGCAGACACGAACAAGACCAAGAAAATACGAGCAGTACTTC. The chain is built from TRBV27 and TRBJ2-7; D call uncertain. Trimming removed 3 bases from V and 4 bases from J, with 25 bases in between. This CDR3 contains 18 residues. Germline CDR1 is MNHEY and CDR2 is SMNVEV (reference sequence).